This TCR beta chain was documented in a study of CD8 T cells in ankylosing spondylitis. Overall study results and limits: Blood from ankylosing spondylitis patients appeared to carry a characteristic roughly eight-variant TCR beta motif.

TCRdb itself ran the 5' RACE reads through MiXCR, one entry per CDR3 protein. This sample carries hundreds of thousands of distinct CDR3 sequences, 10% to 15% of them seen once, and the ten largest clones take under 0.6%. CDR3 length equals 14 residues. V lost 2 bases and J 0 bases, leaving 6 bases between the germline ends. Looked up from germline, CDR1 is WNHNN and CDR2 is SYGVQD (reference sequence). This clonotype was counted a few times. Its target is not known. The TCR was taken from a male donor with ankylosing spondylitis. This sequence joins TRBV10-1 and TRBJ2-3, with no clear D. Sample: blood, either unsorted or a sorted T cell fraction (not recorded which). The CDR3 region is CASSEQRSTDTQYF. CDR3 in DNA: TGCGCCAGCAGTGAGCAAAGGAGCACAGATACGCAGTATTTT.